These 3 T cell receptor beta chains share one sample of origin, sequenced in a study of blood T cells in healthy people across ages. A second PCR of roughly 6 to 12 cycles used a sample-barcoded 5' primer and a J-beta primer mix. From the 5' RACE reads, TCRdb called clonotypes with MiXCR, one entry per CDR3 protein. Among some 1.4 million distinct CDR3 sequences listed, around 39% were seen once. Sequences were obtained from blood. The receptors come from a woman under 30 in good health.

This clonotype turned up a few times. CDR3 sequence: CASSQTLEGGGARGQETQYF. The DNA of the CDR3 is TGCGCCAGCAGCCAGACCCTAGAGGGAGGGGGCGCGAGGGGGCAAGAGACCCAGTACTTC. This chain uses TRBV4-1 with TRBJ2-5; perhaps D is TRBD1 or TRBD2 (7 bases each). From germline, CDR1 is MGHRA and CDR2 YSYEKL. V gave up 3 bases and J gave up 2 bases, with 28 bases separating them. The CDR3 totals 20 residues.

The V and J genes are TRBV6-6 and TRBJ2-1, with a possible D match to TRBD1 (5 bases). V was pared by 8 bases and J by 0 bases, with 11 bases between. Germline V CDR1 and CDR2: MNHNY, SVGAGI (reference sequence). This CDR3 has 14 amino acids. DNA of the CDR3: TGTGCCAGCTACGATGGGGCCTCCTACAATGAGCAGTTCTTC. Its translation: CASYDGASYNEQFF.

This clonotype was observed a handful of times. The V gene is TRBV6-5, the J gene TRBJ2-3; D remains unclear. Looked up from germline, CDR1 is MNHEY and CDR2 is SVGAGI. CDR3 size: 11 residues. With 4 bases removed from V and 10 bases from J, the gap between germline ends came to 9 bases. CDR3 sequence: CASSSRSAQYF. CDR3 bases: TGTGCCAGCAGTTCCCGGAGTGCGCAGTATTTT.